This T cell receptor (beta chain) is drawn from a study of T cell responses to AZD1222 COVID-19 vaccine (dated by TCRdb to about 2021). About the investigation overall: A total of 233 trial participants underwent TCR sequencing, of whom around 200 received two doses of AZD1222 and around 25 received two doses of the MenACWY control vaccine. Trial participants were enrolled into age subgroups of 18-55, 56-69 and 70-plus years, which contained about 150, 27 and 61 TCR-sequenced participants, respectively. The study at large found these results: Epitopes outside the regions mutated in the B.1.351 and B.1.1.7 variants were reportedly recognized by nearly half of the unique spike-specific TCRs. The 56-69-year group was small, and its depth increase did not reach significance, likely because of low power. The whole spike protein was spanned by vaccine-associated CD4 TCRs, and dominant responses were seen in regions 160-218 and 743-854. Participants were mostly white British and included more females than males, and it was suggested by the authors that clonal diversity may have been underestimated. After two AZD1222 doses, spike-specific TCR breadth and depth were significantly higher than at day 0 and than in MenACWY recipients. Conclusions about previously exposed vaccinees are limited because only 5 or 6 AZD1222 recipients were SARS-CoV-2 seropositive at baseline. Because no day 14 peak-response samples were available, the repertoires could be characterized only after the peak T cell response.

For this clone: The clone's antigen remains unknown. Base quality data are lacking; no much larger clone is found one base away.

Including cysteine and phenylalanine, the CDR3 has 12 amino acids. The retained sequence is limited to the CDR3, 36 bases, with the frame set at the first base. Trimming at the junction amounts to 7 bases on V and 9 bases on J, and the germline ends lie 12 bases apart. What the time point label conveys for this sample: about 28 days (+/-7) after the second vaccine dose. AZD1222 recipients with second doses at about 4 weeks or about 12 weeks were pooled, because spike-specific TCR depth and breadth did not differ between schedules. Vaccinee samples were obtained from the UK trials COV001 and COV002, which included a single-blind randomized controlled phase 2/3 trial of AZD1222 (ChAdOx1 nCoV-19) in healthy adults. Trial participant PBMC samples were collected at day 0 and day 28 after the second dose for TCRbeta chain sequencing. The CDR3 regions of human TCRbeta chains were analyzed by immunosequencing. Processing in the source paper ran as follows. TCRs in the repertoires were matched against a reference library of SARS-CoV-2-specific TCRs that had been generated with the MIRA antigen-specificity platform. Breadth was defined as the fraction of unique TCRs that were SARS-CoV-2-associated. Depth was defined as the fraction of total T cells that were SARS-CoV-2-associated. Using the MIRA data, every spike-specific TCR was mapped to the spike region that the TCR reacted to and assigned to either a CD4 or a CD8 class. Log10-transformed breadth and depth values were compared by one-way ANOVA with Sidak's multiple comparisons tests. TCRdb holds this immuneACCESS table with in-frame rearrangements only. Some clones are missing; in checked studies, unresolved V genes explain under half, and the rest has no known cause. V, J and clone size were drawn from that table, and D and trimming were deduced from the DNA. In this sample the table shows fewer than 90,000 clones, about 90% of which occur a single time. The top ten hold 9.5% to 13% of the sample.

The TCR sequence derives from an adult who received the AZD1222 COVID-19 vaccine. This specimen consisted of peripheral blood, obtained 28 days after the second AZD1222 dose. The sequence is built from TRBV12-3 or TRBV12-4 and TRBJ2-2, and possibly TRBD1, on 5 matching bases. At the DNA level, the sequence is TGTGCCAGCATAAGGGGTCCCTGGGAGCTGTTTTTT. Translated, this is CASIRGPWELFF.